This T cell receptor beta chain comes out of a study of early stage breast cancer tumors (dated by TCRdb to 2015 to 2018). With respect to the entire study: Of the 15 to 20 invasive breast tumors, roughly 12 were found to be estrogen receptor-positive, progesterone receptor-positive and HER2-negative. Of the approximately 12 ER+/PR+/HER2- tumors, eight were classified as invasive ductal carcinomas and four as invasive lobular carcinomas. A read coverage of roughly 10-fold per sample was achieved on average. The samples as a whole yielded approximately 3,000,000 detected templates, corresponding to fewer than 1.4 million unique clonotypes.

Each sample was amplified as two independent genomic DNA replicates: 0.5 ug for blood and approximately 1.6 ug for tumor or normal breast. TCRB sequencing of genomic DNA was carried out with the ImmunoSeq Intro kit according to the manufacturer's instructions. The multiplex PCR ran for around 30 cycles using proprietary primers and spike-in control sequences for absolute quantification. Single-end 150-bp reads were used to sequence an 87-bp fragment spanning the CDR3 plus the flanking V and J genes. Seven samples, each with two replicates, were multiplexed per lane of an Illumina MiSeq using version 3.0 chemistry. The paper's processing steps were these. The vendor's proprietary pipeline processed the raw data and merged both replicates into a single result for each sample. Clonotypes were defined as productive rearrangements sharing the V-gene family, CDR3 amino acid sequence and J-gene segment. Clonality was calculated as 1 minus the normalized Shannon entropy (Pielou evenness) of TCRB abundances. T cell density was estimated as total templates divided by the number of input cells, with the number of input cells inferred from the DNA input amount. Recon, run with its default parameters, was used to estimate overall repertoire diversity and clonality. A clonotype counted as tumor-enriched if its abundance in tumor exceeded 0.1% and was at least 32-fold higher than its abundance in normal breast. The table comes from immuneACCESS by way of TCRdb, which keeps in-frame sequences with V and J called. Part of the clones is missing from these tables; in studies checked, under half for an unresolved V gene and the rest for unknown reasons. V, J and clone size are taken as reported in that table, and D and trimming were inferred from the DNA itself. The table for this sample lists 65,000 to 75,000 clones; more than 70% of them were counted only once. In total, the top ten clones hold 4.7% of the sample.

General findings and caveats noted by the study authors: The small cohort size prevented analysis by tumor subtype. Compared with adjacent normal breast tissue, tumors had about 2.5-fold higher T cell density and higher clonality. Repertoires from blood and normal breast were more alike than repertoires from blood and tumor, and in about 85% of the 16 patients, comparing each tissue with blood separated tumor from normal. Enriched TCRB sequences shared across patients were found to be mostly commonly generated sequences that were unlikely to play an important role in the tumor microenvironment. Sequencing bulk genomic DNA from unsorted cells could not capture chain pairing or functional markers like CD4, CD8 and FOXP3.

CDR1 MNHNY and CDR2 SVGAGI were looked up in the germline V gene (reference sequence). After removal of 5 bases from V and 5 bases from J, the junction retains 8 bases not matched to a gene. From the cysteine up to the phenylalanine, the CDR3 has a length of 14 residues. Solely the CDR3 DNA is kept, with 42 bases framed from the first base. Of note for this clone: The clone's antigen remains unknown. No much larger clone exists at a distance of one base, and base qualities are not known.

The study profiled bulk TCR beta-chain repertoires in matched peripheral blood, tumor and adjacent normal breast tissue taken from fewer than 20 patients with early-stage breast cancer. Before surgery, whole blood (about 4.5-11 mL) was collected into EDTA tubes and processed within 2 hours. Ficoll-Paque centrifugation in SepMate-50 tubes was used to isolate peripheral blood mononuclear cells. PBMCs were cryopreserved in aliquots of roughly 2 to 4.5 million cells in about 90% FBS with around 10% DMSO and kept in liquid nitrogen. The Qiagen AllPrep DNA/RNA Mini kit was used to extract genomic DNA. Input material: blood. The rearranged chain carries TRBV6-6 and TRBJ1-1; TRBD1 aligns with 7 central bases. This TCR was recovered from a middle-aged person with breast cancer. The nucleotides are TGTGCCAGCAGTACAGGACAGGACAAGACTGAAGCTTTCTTT. Its translation reads: CASSTGQDKTEAFF.